One and the same sample provided the 2 T cell receptor beta chains below, sequenced in a study of blood T cell repertoires in COVID-19. Repertoires were generated with immunoSEQ multiplex PCR, while TCRdb's copy carries only in-frame clones and drops some. Among about 300,000 clones listed, more than 75% were seen once. Sequences were obtained from PBMCs or T cells enriched from blood (not recorded which). These TCRs come from a woman aged 18-29 years who had recovered from COVID-19.

V usage is TRBV7-9 and J usage is TRBJ1-2, with 8 bases matching TRBD1. CDR3 length equals 15 residues. The germline CDR1 and CDR2 sequences are SEHNR and FQNEAQ (reference sequence). With 1 base clipped from V and 1 base from J, the junction kept 2 bases outside the gene matches. CDR3 in amino acids: CASSLGTGFNYGYTF. The CDR3 DNA reads TGTGCCAGCAGCTTAGGGACAGGGTTTAACTATGGCTACACCTTC.

This clone was counted a single time. This chain joins TRBV7-2 and TRBJ1-4; D is possibly TRBD1 (6 bases). Germline V gene data show CDR1 as SGHTA and CDR2 as FQGNSA. Trimming pared 4 bases from V and 8 bases from J, leaving 11 bases between. This CDR3 spans 13 amino acids. The DNA for the CDR3 is TGTGCCAGCAGCTCTTACAGGGAAGAAAAACTGTTTTTT. Protein product: CASSSYREEKLFF.